Following are 9 T cell receptor beta chains from one sample sequenced in a study of T cells in Graves' hyperthyroidism and ophthalmopathy. Amplified TCR beta CDR3 regions came from RNA transcripts. TCR CDR3 regions were first amplified by RT-PCR with HTBI primers. TCRdb reanalysed the multiplex PCR reads using MiXCR and keeps one entry per CDR3 protein. In the table there are a few hundred thousand distinct CDR3 sequences, approximately 15% of which are singletons. Sequencing used blood. The receptors were sampled from a young woman with Graves' hyperthyroidism.

This clonotype was seen more than once but under ten times. The rearrangement uses TRBV5-6 and TRBJ1-1; no clear D. The germline CDR1 and CDR2 sequences are SGHDT and YYEEEE. Trimming shortened V by 4 bases and J by 6 bases, and 7 bases separated the two germline ends. This CDR3 is built from 11 residues. CDR3 nucleotide sequence: TGTGCCAGCAGCCGAGACCCTGAAGCTTTCTTT. Encoded protein: CASSRDPEAFF.

By share, this clonotype counts as medium-sized. The gene calls are TRBV11-2 and TRBJ2-7; 7 bases line up with TRBD2. V lost 5 bases to trimming and J lost 3 bases; unmatched junction nucleotides: 13. The germline V gene has CDR1 SGHAT and CDR2 FQNNGV. The CDR3 contains 16 residues. The CDR3 region has the DNA TGTGCCAGCAGCCTCCCGGCCGCGGGAGCAGACTACGAGCAGTACTTC. As protein: CASSLPAAGADYEQYF.

In the case of this clonotype: This may come from a read error, since a much larger clone is one base off. CDR3 loop: CAWSVRDYGYTF. The CDR3 DNA reads TGTGCCTGGAGTGTACGGGACTATGGCTACACCTTC. The gene calls are TRBV30 and TRBJ1-2; unclear D gene. Germline V gives CDR1 GTSNPN, CDR2 SVGIG (reference sequence). This CDR3 is 12 amino acids long. Trimming shortened V by 0 bases and J by 3 bases, and 5 bases separated the two germline ends.

In its sample, this clonotype was seen many times. V gene TRBV20-1 combines with J gene TRBJ2-1, with D uncertain. V gave up 1 base and J gave up 8 bases, with 6 bases separating them. The CDR3 extends over 11 amino acids. Germline V gene sequence: CDR1 DFQATT, CDR2 SNEGSKA (reference sequence). The CDR3 DNA sequence: TGCAGTGCTAGAGTCCCATATGAGCAGTTCTTC. As protein: CSARVPYEQFF.

There are many counts of this clonotype. The chain links TRBV12-3 or TRBV12-4 to TRBJ1-1, with a tentative D call TRBD1 (5 bases). The CDR3 is 14 amino acids. The V and J ends lost 6 bases and 1 base respectively, with 12 bases between them. The CDR3 loop is CASRPGTSNTEAFF. CDR3 nucleotide sequence: TGTGCCAGCAGACCCGGGACGTCGAACACTGAAGCTTTCTTT.

This clonotype has a count of ten or more. The V call is TRBV11-2, the J call TRBJ2-3; 8 bases fit TRBD2. CDR1 and CDR2 from the germline V gene are SGHAT and FQNNGV. V trimming: 10 bases; J trimming: 5 bases; junction bases outside the gene matches: 8. The CDR3 length is 13 residues. In DNA form, the CDR3 reads TGTGCCATCACTCGGGGGGGAGTAGATACGCAGTATTTT. Translation gives CAITRGGVDTQYF.

About this clonotype itself: A single base separates this from a much larger clone, so it may be a read error. The chain uses TRBV11-1 and TRBJ1-5; unclear D gene. Germline loops: CDR1 SGHAT, CDR2 FQDESV (reference sequence). This CDR3 region has 15 residues. V lost 3 bases to trimming and J lost 5 bases, with 14 bases between them. This CDR3 is CASSLNGEQDQPQHF. As DNA, the CDR3 is TGTGCCAGCAGCTTGAACGGAGAGCAGGATCAGCCCCAGCATTTT.

This clonotype was counted ten times or more. This chain uses TRBV28 with TRBJ1-3; D uncertain. This CDR3 contains 16 residues. V was clipped by 6 bases and J by 3 bases, with 18 bases between them. The germline V gene has CDR1 MDHEN and CDR2 SYDVKM. The CDR3 spells CASSPPAPDGGNTIYF. CDR3 bases: TGTGCCAGCAGCCCCCCGGCCCCGGATGGTGGAAACACCATATATTTT.

This clonotype was counted between two and nine times. The chain employs TRBV2 and TRBJ1-1; 8 positions match TRBD1. This CDR3 region has 11 residues. With 6 bases clipped from V and 8 bases from J, the junction kept 2 bases outside the gene matches. Germline CDR1 SNHLY, CDR2 FYNNEI. CDR3 coding DNA: TGTGCCAGCAGGAGGGACAGGGAAGCTTTCTTT. This encodes CASRRDREAFF.